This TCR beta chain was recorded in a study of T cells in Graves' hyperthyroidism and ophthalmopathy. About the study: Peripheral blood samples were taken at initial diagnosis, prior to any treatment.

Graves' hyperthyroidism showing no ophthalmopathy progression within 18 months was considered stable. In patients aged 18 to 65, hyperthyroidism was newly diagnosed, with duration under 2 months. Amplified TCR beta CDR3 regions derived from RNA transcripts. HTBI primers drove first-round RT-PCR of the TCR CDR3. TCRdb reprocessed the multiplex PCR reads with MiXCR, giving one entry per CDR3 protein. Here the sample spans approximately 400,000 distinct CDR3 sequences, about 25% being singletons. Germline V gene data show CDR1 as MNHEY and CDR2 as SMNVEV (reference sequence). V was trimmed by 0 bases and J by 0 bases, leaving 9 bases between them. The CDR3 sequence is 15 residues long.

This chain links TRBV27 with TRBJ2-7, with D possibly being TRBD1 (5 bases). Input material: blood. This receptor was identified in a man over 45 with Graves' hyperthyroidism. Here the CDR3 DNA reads TGTGCCAGCAGTTTATCGGCAGGGTACTCCTACGAGCAGTACTTC. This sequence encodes CASSLSAGYSYEQYF.